This TCR beta chain was identified during a study of identifying expanded T cells in peripheral blood. To note about this clone: The antigen remains undetermined.

The repertoire was sequenced with immunoSEQ multiplex PCR; TCRdb's copy has only in-frame clones and lacks some. The sample shows under 100,000 clones, more than 75% of them seen only once. Collection occurred without any documented infections or immune events in donors. Findings of the study overall: Across healthy donors, higher total template counts meant significantly greater approximately two-week count variance.

There are 16 residues in the CDR3. Germline V lookup: CDR1 SGHNT, CDR2 YYREEE (reference sequence). Trimming left V 2 bases short and J 0 bases short, with 12 bases between. Sequenced input: blood. This chain links TRBV5-4 with TRBJ2-4; D is unclear. The receptor comes from a person aged 18 to 70 in good health. CDR3 nucleotides: TGTGCCAGCAGCTTTTTTTCCGGCGTAGCCAAAAACATTCAGTACTTC. Encoded protein: CASSFFSGVAKNIQYF.